This T cell receptor beta chain was sequenced for a study of blood T cell repertoires in COVID-19 (dated by TCRdb to 2020 to 2022). About the study as a whole: Samples covering the acute and convalescent phases of COVID-19 were provided by collaborators in the United States, Italy and Spain. The material from the prospective study consisted of cDNA or gDNA derived from T cells, B-cell-depleted T cells, or PBMCs. Deeply sampled blood TCRbeta repertoires from subjects exposed to, actively infected with, or recovered from COVID-19 were included in the dataset. A freely available public database, intended as a resource for researchers studying the immune response to SARS-CoV-2, is where the repertoires were released. The samples were drawn from two sources: the first 160 participants of the ongoing ImmuneRACE study, and approximately 1,300 subjects contributed by 6 global collaborators. Sample metadata almost always included a de-identified subject ID, COVID-19 status, age in years and sex. HLA class I and class II types, where available, came from metadata supplied by the sample provider rather than from assay-based typing.

The CDR3 holds 11 amino acids from the cysteine to the phenylalanine. Only CDR3 DNA remains: 33 bases, in frame from the first base. From the germline V gene, CDR1 is SNHLY and CDR2 is FYNNEI. Notes on this clone: Its antigen target is currently unknown. Germline and junction disagree at one end, which may indicate a read error. The same CDR3 can be traced to other DNA sequences in this sample.

TCRbeta CDR3 regions were amplified from genomic DNA using the immunoSEQ Assay, a bias-controlled multiplex PCR. From the authors' description of their analysis: Within the assay, amplification of reference gene primers was used to estimate how many nucleated cells each sample contained. Sequence reads were collapsed and filtered to measure the absolute abundance of every unique TCRbeta CDR3 rearrangement. For each sample, productive Simpson clonality was calculated as the square root of Simpson's diversity index over productive rearrangements. Imported from immuneACCESS, the table was reduced by TCRdb to in-frame sequences with V and J called. These copies leave out some clones; in studies compared against another copy, an unresolved V gene accounts for under half, and the cause of the remainder is not known. The DNA was the basis for D and trimming; V, J and clone size are from that table. The sample data list approximately 500,000 clones, and 85% to 90% of these were observed just once. Less than 9% of the sample belongs to the ten largest clones.

At one collaborating source in Seattle, patients were enrolled during active infection and were followed longitudinally through the course of disease. Collaborating institutions collected whole blood in K2EDTA tubes following their own protocols. Collaborator samples were shipped for TCRbeta analysis as frozen whole blood, isolated PBMCs, or DNA extracted from either sample type. What the work shows at the level of the full study, not this receptor alone: The amount of clinical and demographic metadata varied by source and participant and was provided uncurated.

The sequence came from a woman between 45 and 60 years old with COVID-19, enrolled during active disease. Sequenced material: peripheral blood. The chain is encoded by TRBV2 joined to TRBJ1-1; the D gene is not confidently resolved. The base sequence is TGTGCCAGCAGTGCGTACACCGAAGCTTTCTTT. Its translation is CASSAYTEAFF.